This entry lists 13 T cell receptor beta chains sequenced from one sample in a study of cytotoxic CD8 clonotypes in ibrutinib-treated CLL. Sequencing was performed with immunoSEQ multiplex PCR; in TCRdb, only in-frame clones are kept and a portion is missing. The repertoire has over 120,000 clones, about 80% of them found once; the top ten carry around 13%. This material consisted of PBMCs, taken after 12 months of ibrutinib treatment. The receptors were gathered from a human donor with chronic lymphocytic leukemia.

The chain couples TRBV29-1 to TRBJ2-3; no reliable D call. Trimming removed 3 bases from V and 4 bases from J, with 8 bases in between. This CDR3 region has 12 residues. Germline CDR1 is SQVTM and CDR2 is ANQGSEA. CDR3 residues: CSVELGADTQYF. The CDR3 DNA reads TGCAGCGTTGAGCTTGGGGCAGATACGCAGTATTTT.

The chain employs TRBV9 and TRBJ2-3; 9 bases map to TRBD2. The CDR3 runs to 17 residues. The ends lost 3 bases at V and 3 bases at J; junction bases unmatched: 11. CDR1 and CDR2 (germline): SGDLS, YYNGEE. In nucleotides, the CDR3 is TGTGCCAGCAGCGAGGTGACTAGCGGAGGGGGGACAGATACGCAGTATTTT. This gives the protein CASSEVTSGGGTDTQYF.

The V gene is TRBV7-2, the J gene TRBJ2-7; 7 bases match TRBD2. Looked up from germline, CDR1 is SGHTA and CDR2 is FQGNSA. After removal of 2 bases from V and 3 bases from J, the junction contained 7 bases not matched to a gene. This CDR3 is 15 amino acids long. The chain's CDR3 is CASSLRAGQYYEQYF. As DNA, the CDR3 is TGTGCCAGCAGCTTAAGAGCGGGGCAGTACTACGAGCAGTACTTC.

J is TRBJ2-2 and V is TRBV5-6; perhaps TRBD2 as D (5 bases). V was trimmed by 2 bases and J by 4 bases, leaving 9 bases between them. The germline V gene has CDR1 SGHDT and CDR2 YYEEEE. The CDR3 is 14 amino acids. CDR3 in amino acids: CASSLISATGELFF. Here the CDR3 DNA reads TGTGCCAGCAGCTTAATTAGCGCCACCGGGGAGCTGTTTTTT.

This clone was counted between two and nine times. V usage is TRBV6-4 and J usage is TRBJ1-2, with D hard to call. The V end lost 5 bases, the J end lost 8 bases, and 18 bases lay between the germline ends. CDR3 length: 14 residues. CDR1 MRHNA and CDR2 SNTAGT come from the germline V gene. CDR3 sequence (DNA): TGTGCCAGCAGTCAGACATTGAGTGGTACAGGCTACACCTTC. Amino acids: CASSQTLSGTGYTF.

This rearrangement joins TRBV27 to TRBJ2-7; tentatively, D is TRBD1 or TRBD2 (5 bases each). V lost 10 bases and J 2 bases, leaving 18 bases between the germline ends. CDR3 size: 14 residues. Germline loops: CDR1 MNHEY, CDR2 SMNVEV (reference sequence). This chain's CDR3 is CATRGSTDPYEQYF. CDR3 sequence (DNA): TGTGCCACGAGGGGTTCCACAGATCCCTACGAGCAGTACTTC.

This clone has only a few counts. The chain joins TRBV7-8 to TRBJ2-7, with 11 nucleotides matching TRBD2. The CDR3 has 15 amino acids. Per germline, CDR1 SGHVS and CDR2 FQNEAQ. Trimming at V came to 5 bases and at J to 2 bases, leaving 5 bases not matched to a gene. CDR3 in DNA: TGTGCCAGCAGCCCAGGGACTAGCGGAACCTACGAGCAGTACTTC. Amino acids: CASSPGTSGTYEQYF.

This chain joins TRBV19 and TRBJ2-3; D gene unclear. The CDR3 has 11 residues. The V end lost 6 bases, the J end lost 4 bases, and 5 bases lay between the germline ends. CDR1 and CDR2 from the germline V gene are LNHDA and SQIVND (reference sequence). CDR3 in DNA: TGTGCCAGTAGGAGTGCAGATACGCAGTATTTT. Protein: CASRSADTQYF.

CDR3 sequence (DNA): TGCGCCAGCAGCTTGTATTGGGATGAGCAGTTCTTC. Amino acids: CASSLYWDEQFF. The genes are TRBV5-1 and TRBJ2-1; no clear D gene. V was pared by 1 base and J by 8 bases, with 7 bases between. CDR1 and CDR2 from the germline V gene are SGHRS and YFSETQ. CDR3 length: 12 amino acids.

There are a few counts of this clone. The chain joins TRBV10-3 to TRBJ1-3; 7 nucleotides agree with TRBD1. The CDR3 extends over 16 amino acids. With V trimmed by 6 bases and J by 0 bases, 8 bases remained unmatched. Germline CDR1 and CDR2: ENHRY and SYGVKD. CDR3 nucleotides: TGTGCCATCAGAAAGACCGGGACAGTCTCTGGAAACACCATATATTTT. This translates into CAIRKTGTVSGNTIYF.

The genes are TRBV4-1 and TRBJ1-3, with a weak D call TRBD1 (5 bases). Germline V gene lookup returns CDR1 MGHRA and CDR2 YSYEKL. CDR3 length: 18 amino acids. V was cut by 0 bases and J by 1 base, with 16 bases left in between. The CDR3 bases are TGCGCCAGCAGCCAAGAGGACGCATGGCAGGGATCTGGAAACACCATATATTTT. It specifies CASSQEDAWQGSGNTIYF.

The V and J genes are TRBV7-2 and TRBJ2-7; D remains ambiguous. The CDR3 extends over 12 amino acids. Germline values: CDR1 SGHTA, CDR2 FQGNSA. Trimming stripped 5 bases from V and 4 bases from J, with 9 bases between. The CDR3 DNA reads TGTGCCAGCAGCCTTACAGCTTACGAGCAGTACTTC. It translates to CASSLTAYEQYF.

The chain joins TRBV5-1 to TRBJ2-3; D is unresolved. The CDR3 runs 13 residues. The germline V gene has CDR1 SGHRS and CDR2 YFSETQ. The V end was cut by 1 base, the J end by 6 bases, with 9 bases between. CDR3: CASSLFLADTQYF. The CDR3, as DNA: TGCGCCAGCAGCTTGTTCTTAGCCGATACGCAGTATTTT.